This passage covers 15 T cell receptor beta chains from one sample sequenced in a study of spatial heterogeneity in lung cancer. TCRdb reprocessed the 5' RACE reads with MiXCR, giving one entry per CDR3 protein. The repertoire holds about 39,000 distinct CDR3 sequences, approximately 3.1% seen once, with around 34% in the top ten. The sample's time point: sample taken at primary tumor resection. The sample in question was normal lung tissue next to the tumor, obtained at surgery. These receptors originate from a male donor with early-stage non-small cell lung cancer.

Ten or more counts support this clonotype. The chain uses TRBV20-1 and TRBJ2-3; 12 nucleotides line up with TRBD2. This CDR3 is 15 amino acids long. Germline V gene sequence: CDR1 DFQATT, CDR2 SNEGSKA (reference sequence). The trim removed 3 bases at V and 2 bases at J, leaving 3 bases unmatched. In DNA, the CDR3 is TGCAGTGCTAGTGGACTAGCGGGGACCACAGATACGCAGTATTTT. It is translated as CSASGLAGTTDTQYF.

Many counts were recorded for this clonotype. The J gene is TRBJ2-3, the V gene TRBV28; unclear D gene. The V and J ends lost 1 base and 6 bases respectively, with 2 bases between them. The CDR3 runs 11 residues. Germline lookup yields CDR1 MDHEN and CDR2 SYDVKM. This CDR3 is CASSLLDTQYF. In nucleotides, the CDR3 is TGTGCCAGCAGTTTATTGGATACGCAGTATTTT.

This clonotype was counted once. The CDR3 region has the DNA TGCAGTGCCCCGGACAGGGGGGGAACTAATGAAAAACTGTTTTTT. Protein sequence: CSAPDRGGTNEKLFF. The V gene is TRBV20-1, the J gene TRBJ1-4; 10 positions agree with TRBD1. The CDR3 length is 15 residues. Germline assignment: CDR1 DFQATT and CDR2 SNEGSKA (reference sequence). After removal of 6 bases from V and 1 base from J, the junction contained 5 bases not matched to a gene.

This clonotype showed up many times. The chain employs TRBV20-1 and TRBJ2-7, with D possibly TRBD2 on 6 matching bases. Germline V gene lookup returns CDR1 DFQATT and CDR2 SNEGSKA (reference sequence). Trimming stripped 4 bases from V and 2 bases from J, with 15 bases between. This CDR3 contains 14 residues. CDR3 bases: TGCAGTGCTAAAACCAGCGGGCTAGCCTACGAGCAGTACTTC. It encodes CSAKTSGLAYEQYF.

The rearrangement uses TRBV5-1 and TRBJ2-7; TRBD2 matches at 8 bases. The V gene's germline CDR1 is SGHRS and CDR2 YFSETQ. V lost 1 base and J lost 4; bases outside the gene matches: 7. This CDR3 is 15 amino acids long. CDR3 coding DNA: TGCGCCAGCAGCTTGAGGTTAGCGGGATTATACGAGCAGTACTTC. Protein sequence: CASSLRLAGLYEQYF.

This clonotype was seen many times. This sequence joins TRBV24-1 and TRBJ2-3; 9 bases map to TRBD1. With V trimmed by 0 bases and J by 4 bases, 1 base remained unmatched. CDR1 and CDR2 from the germline V gene are KGHDR and SFDVKD. The CDR3 has 15 residues. The CDR3 loop is CATSDLGTGSDTQYF. The CDR3 region has the DNA TGTGCCACCAGTGATTTGGGGACAGGGTCAGATACGCAGTATTTT.

The rearrangement joins TRBV6-2 or TRBV6-3 to TRBJ2-7, with a weak D call TRBD2 (5 bases). The V and J ends lost 8 bases and 0 bases respectively, with 14 bases between them. Germline V gene sequence: CDR1 MNHEY, CDR2 SVGEGT. The length of the CDR3 is 14 residues. The CDR3 DNA follows: TGTGCCAGCTTTGGTAGCGATCACTCCTACGAGCAGTACTTC. This translates into CASFGSDHSYEQYF.

This clonotype appeared many times. The chain employs TRBV7-2 and TRBJ1-4, with 9 bases aligning to TRBD1. V lost 5 bases, J lost 3 bases, and 4 bases stayed unmatched. This CDR3 region has 15 residues. Germline values: CDR1 SGHTA, CDR2 FQGNSA. CDR3 residues: CASSLQGAANEKLFF. The CDR3 region has the DNA TGTGCCAGCAGCCTACAGGGGGCAGCTAATGAAAAACTGTTTTTT. Looking up the rest from reference TRBV7-2 and TRBJ1-4 gives the full variable domain: GAGVSQSPSNKVTEKGKDVELRCDPISGHTALYWYRQSLGQGLEFLIYFQGNSAPDKSGLPSDRFSAERTGGSVSTLTIQRTQQEDSAVYLCASSLQGAANEKLFFGSGTQLSVL.

This clonotype was picked up a small number of times. The chain recombines TRBV7-8 with TRBJ1-5; 9 nucleotides match TRBD1. Germline values: CDR1 SGHVS, CDR2 FQNEAQ. The length of the CDR3 is 15 residues. Trimming at V came to 5 bases and at J to 0 bases, leaving 2 bases not matched to a gene. CDR3 sequence reads: CASSPGQGSNQPQHF. CDR3 sequence (DNA): TGTGCCAGCAGCCCGGGACAGGGTAGCAATCAGCCCCAGCATTTT.

There are many counts of this clonotype. The J gene is TRBJ1-6, the V gene TRBV4-3, with 11 bases fitting TRBD1. Germline trimming cut 3 bases from V and 8 bases from J; bases unmatched to any gene: 3. From germline, CDR1 is LGHNA and CDR2 YSLEER. The CDR3 runs to 15 residues. CDR3 sequence reads: CASSHEGQGDSPLHF. CDR3 bases: TGCGCCAGCAGCCATGAGGGACAGGGGGATTCACCCCTCCACTTT.

In this sample, this clonotype turned up many times. V and J are TRBV7-2 and TRBJ1-1; TRBD1 might be the D (5 bases). The V and J ends lost 5 bases and 6 bases respectively, with 16 bases between them. Germline CDR1 SGHTA, CDR2 FQGNSA. CDR3 size: 14 residues. CDR3 in amino acids: CASSPTTGKPEAFF. The CDR3 nucleotides read TGTGCCAGCAGCCCCACCACAGGCAAGCCTGAAGCTTTCTTT.

This clonotype showed up many times. CDR3 in amino acids: CASSFLRETGNEQFF. The CDR3 coding sequence is TGTGCCAGCAGTTTCTTACGGGAGACAGGCAATGAGCAGTTCTTC. This sequence joins TRBV28 and TRBJ2-1; TRBD1 or TRBD2 may be the D gene (6 bases each). The V gene's germline CDR1 is MDHEN and CDR2 SYDVKM. With 3 bases removed from V and 6 bases from J, the gap between germline ends came to 15 bases. The length of the CDR3 is 15 residues.

The chain joins TRBV7-9 to TRBJ2-1, with TRBD2 as a possible D gene (5 bases). This CDR3 is built from 15 residues. CDR1 is SEHNR and CDR2 is FQNEAQ in the germline V gene (reference sequence). Trimming pared 5 bases from V and 6 bases from J, leaving 17 bases between. CDR3 DNA: TGTGCCAGCAGCGCCCCGAGGGCGCTTCTCAATGAGCAGTTCTTC. Translated: CASSAPRALLNEQFF. Full variable domain (remainder filled in from reference TRBV7-9 and TRBJ2-1): DTGVSQNPRHKITKRGQNVTFRCDPISEHNRLYWYRQTLGQGPEFLTYFQNEAQLEKSRLLSDRFSAERPKGSFSTLEIQRTEQGDSAMYLCASSAPRALLNEQFFGPGTRLTVL.

The chain employs TRBV7-2 and TRBJ1-1; weak D call: TRBD1 (6 bases). The CDR3 runs 15 residues. The germline V gene encodes CDR1 SGHTA and CDR2 FQGNSA. V gave up 7 bases and J gave up 1 base, with 16 bases separating them. The chain's CDR3 is CASTVGGARNTEAFF. DNA for the CDR3: TGTGCCAGCACTGTAGGGGGGGCACGGAACACTGAAGCTTTCTTT.

This clonotype was picked up many times. The CDR3, as DNA: TGTGCCAGCAGCTTAGGGGGTCCCTCCTACGAGCAGTACTTC. Residues: CASSLGGPSYEQYF. The V gene is TRBV7-9, the J gene TRBJ2-7, with D hard to call. The germline V gene has CDR1 SEHNR and CDR2 FQNEAQ (reference sequence). Trimming shortened V by 1 base and J by 0 bases, and 7 bases separated the two germline ends. The CDR3 has 14 amino acids.